Each of the 11 T cell receptor beta chains below was sequenced from the same sample in a study of cytomegalovirus exposure and HLA in healthy donors. The PCR had 60 Vbeta and 13 Jbeta primers. The repertoire was sequenced with immunoSEQ multiplex PCR; TCRdb's copy has only in-frame clones and lacks some. The repertoire holds approximately 100,000 clones, with around three quarters as singletons. The material sequenced was PBMCs. These TCRs come from a woman aged 45-65 years in good health and CMV-seropositive.

The J gene is TRBJ2-5, the V gene TRBV6-5; the D gene is possibly TRBD1 (5 bases). Trimming took off 3 bases at V and 3 bases at J, with 11 bases between the two ends. Per the germline V gene, CDR1 is MNHEY and CDR2 is SVGAGI. This CDR3 has 14 amino acids. CDR3 loop: CASSYRQGEETQYF. The CDR3 DNA is TGTGCCAGCAGTTATCGGCAGGGCGAAGAGACCCAGTACTTC.

CDR3 DNA sequence: TGCGCCAGCAGCACACCGGGATCGAACACCGGGGAGCTGTTTTTT. As protein: CASSTPGSNTGELFF. V is TRBV5-1 and J is TRBJ2-2; D is perhaps TRBD2 (5 bases). Germline V gene data show CDR1 as SGHRS and CDR2 as YFSETQ. The CDR3 length is 15 residues. Trimming left V 4 bases short and J 0 bases short, with 10 bases between.

J is TRBJ2-1 and V is TRBV5-1; possible D gene TRBD2, 6 bases. V lost 4 bases and J 0 bases, leaving 17 bases between the germline ends. CDR3 length equals 17 residues. CDR1 is SGHRS and CDR2 is YFSETQ in the germline V gene. Here the CDR3 reads CASSRAGSTSSYNEQFF. In DNA, the CDR3 is TGCGCCAGCAGCCGGGCGGGGTCCACCAGCTCCTACAATGAGCAGTTCTTC.

This rearrangement joins TRBV2 to TRBJ1-6, with D perhaps matching TRBD1 (5 bases). The CDR3 has 15 amino acids. V lost 6 bases and J lost 5, with 14 bases in between. From germline, CDR1 is SNHLY and CDR2 FYNNEI. CDR3 nucleotides: TGTGCCAGCAGGCCCTACACAGGAAATAATTCACCCCTCCACTTT. Amino acids: CASRPYTGNNSPLHF.

V gene TRBV6-6 combines with J gene TRBJ1-1; D might be TRBD1 (5 bases). The CDR3 runs to 14 residues. Germline lookup yields CDR1 MNHNY and CDR2 SVGAGI (reference sequence). Trimming removed 0 bases at V and 5 bases at J, with 10 bases between. CDR3 nucleotide sequence: TGTGCCAGCAGTTACTCAAGCGGGGGAACTGAAGCTTTCTTT. Residues: CASSYSSGGTEAFF.

This clone was counted a single time. The J gene is TRBJ2-5, the V gene TRBV7-2, with 13 bases identical to TRBD2. This CDR3 has 15 amino acids. With 5 bases clipped from V and 4 bases from J, the junction kept 4 bases outside the gene matches. Germline-derived CDR1 and CDR2 are SGHTA and FQGNSA. The CDR3 nucleotides read TGTGCCAGCAGCACAACTAGCGGGGGGGCAGAGACCCAGTACTTC. Its protein is CASSTTSGGAETQYF.

This chain connects TRBV12-5 to TRBJ2-5, with 8 bases that match TRBD1. V gave up 1 base and J gave up 2 bases; unmatched junction bases: 9. The CDR3 totals 17 residues. Germline V gives CDR1 LGHNT, CDR2 FRNRAP. This CDR3 reads CASGLATGGVRQETQYF. In DNA, the CDR3 is TGTGCTAGTGGTTTGGCTACAGGGGGTGTCCGGCAAGAGACCCAGTACTTC.

As to this clone: The junction differs from germline at one of its ends, possibly a read error. The genes are TRBV7-9 and TRBJ2-1; D might be TRBD1 (5 bases). The germline gives CDR1 SEHNR, CDR2 FQNEAQ (reference sequence). The CDR3 totals 13 residues. CDR3 in DNA: TGTTCCAGCAGCTTAGGGGTCGGGTCTGAGCAGTTCTTC. This gives the protein CSSSLGVGSEQFF.

The rearrangement joins TRBV5-1 to TRBJ1-2, with D tentatively TRBD1 (5 bases). Germline loops: CDR1 SGHRS, CDR2 YFSETQ. The V gene lost 1 base and the J gene lost 7 bases, with 11 bases spanning the gap. The CDR3 totals 13 residues. The CDR3 DNA sequence: TGCGCCAGCAGCTTGAGCGGGAGGGGTGGCTACACCTTC. This gives the protein CASSLSGRGGYTF.

The chain combines TRBV6-5 with TRBJ2-7, with 8 nucleotides matching TRBD2. J lost 1 base, V lost 6 bases, and 5 bases had no gene match. CDR3 length equals 14 residues. The germline V gene has CDR1 MNHEY and CDR2 SVGAGI. CDR3: CASRRGGGSYEQYF. CDR3 sequence (DNA): TGTGCCAGCAGGCGAGGCGGGGGGTCCTACGAGCAGTACTTC.

The chain uses TRBV4-2 and TRBJ1-2; TRBD1 agrees at 7 bases. This CDR3 contains 16 residues. V lost 0 bases to trimming and J lost 1 base; unmatched junction nucleotides: 5. The germline V gene has CDR1 LGHNA and CDR2 YNFKEQ. The CDR3 here is CASSQELAGGNYGYTF. In nucleotides, the CDR3 is TGTGCCAGCAGCCAAGAATTGGCAGGGGGTAACTATGGCTACACCTTC.